The source of this T cell receptor (beta chain) is a study of monozygotic twins with inflammatory bowel disease. Broader study findings: Patient repertoire variability may have increased through differing immunosuppressive treatments.

In the case of this clonotype: Its target is not known.

Germline V gives CDR1 SGHTA, CDR2 FQGTGA. The CDR3 runs to 15 residues. TCRdb re-called the 5' RACE reads and gives one entry per CDR3 protein, without DNA. The table lists about 380,000 distinct CDR3 sequences. The receptor was isolated from a human donor with ulcerative colitis or Crohn's disease, or a healthy co-twin of an affected twin (not recorded which). The chain employs TRBV7-3 and TRBJ2-1; checking the TCRdb D call of TRBD1 is not possible without DNA. Input material: blood. The CDR3 protein is CASSLRDRGYNEQFF.